Listed below are T cell receptor beta chains from one sample, sequenced in a study of control samples from healthy donors and cancer patients. Sequencing used immunoSEQ multiplex PCR; TCRdb keeps in-frame clones, though not all of them. The sample shows around 130,000 clones, roughly 86% of them seen only once. Specimen: PBMCs. The receptor source for this set is a man aged 50 or older with head and neck cancer. Each CDR3 is given without its conserved first and last residue. The order of the fields is V gene, J gene, clone size, CDR3 length, CDR3 protein. Expanded clones are given a class, and other clones once, few, many or no size at all.

V: TRBV6-5; J: TRBJ1-1; size: NA; length: 13; CDR3: ASSSGGQLNTEAF
V: TRBV19; J: TRBJ2-1; size: NA; length: 13; CDR3: ASSIGTSGNYEQF
V: TRBV7-9; J: TRBJ1-1; size: NA; length: 10; CDR3: ASSLKGNEAF
V: TRBV28; J: TRBJ2-6; size: NA; length: 13; CDR3: ASSLWDRGANVLT
V: TRBV19; J: TRBJ1-1; size: few; length: 12; CDR3: ASSPRRGGTEAF
V: TRBV2; J: TRBJ2-2; size: NA; length: 13; CDR3: ASSVSGGVTGELF
V: TRBV19; J: TRBJ1-1; size: NA; length: 12; CDR3: ASIDPGQRAEAF
V: TRBV7-9; J: TRBJ2-7; size: NA; length: 16; CDR3: ASSSPTLAGVVSYEQY
V: TRBV6-5; J: TRBJ1-2; size: NA; length: 13; CDR3: ASSSLAGSNYGYT
V: TRBV5-6; J: TRBJ1-4; size: few; length: 14; CDR3: ASSGGFRTRYEKLF
V: TRBV4-1; J: TRBJ2-1; size: NA; length: 13; CDR3: ASSFTPPGLHEQF
V: TRBV5-1; J: TRBJ2-7; size: NA; length: 12; CDR3: ASPPDSTLLEQY
V: TRBV5-1; J: TRBJ2-7; size: few; length: 12; CDR3: ASSPGQFRGEQY
V: TRBV7-8; J: TRBJ1-2; size: once; length: 14; CDR3: ASSSRDRDVNYGYT
V: TRBV18; J: TRBJ2-1; size: NA; length: 14; CDR3: ASSLGTSGSGDEQF
V: TRBV24-1; J: TRBJ2-7; size: once; length: 14; CDR3: ATSDTGPGQSYEQY
V: TRBV7-2; J: TRBJ2-1; size: NA; length: 14; CDR3: ASSLKKGGRLNEQF
V: TRBV7-9; J: TRBJ2-2; size: NA; length: 10; CDR3: ASSFVAGELF
V: TRBV20-1; J: TRBJ2-1; size: NA; length: 13; CDR3: SASGGAESYNEQF
V: TRBV7-2; J: TRBJ2-1; size: NA; length: 14; CDR3: ASSPTSGGFDNEQF
V: TRBV3-1/TRBV3-2; J: TRBJ2-1; size: NA; length: 14; CDR3: ASSQGTSGGHNEQF
V: TRBV24-1; J: TRBJ2-1; size: NA; length: 13; CDR3: ATSDAQGAWNEQF
V: TRBV12-3/TRBV12-4; J: TRBJ1-3; size: NA; length: 11; CDR3: ASRPGQGNTIY
V: TRBV5-1; J: TRBJ2-5; size: NA; length: 11; CDR3: ASSPGQKETQY